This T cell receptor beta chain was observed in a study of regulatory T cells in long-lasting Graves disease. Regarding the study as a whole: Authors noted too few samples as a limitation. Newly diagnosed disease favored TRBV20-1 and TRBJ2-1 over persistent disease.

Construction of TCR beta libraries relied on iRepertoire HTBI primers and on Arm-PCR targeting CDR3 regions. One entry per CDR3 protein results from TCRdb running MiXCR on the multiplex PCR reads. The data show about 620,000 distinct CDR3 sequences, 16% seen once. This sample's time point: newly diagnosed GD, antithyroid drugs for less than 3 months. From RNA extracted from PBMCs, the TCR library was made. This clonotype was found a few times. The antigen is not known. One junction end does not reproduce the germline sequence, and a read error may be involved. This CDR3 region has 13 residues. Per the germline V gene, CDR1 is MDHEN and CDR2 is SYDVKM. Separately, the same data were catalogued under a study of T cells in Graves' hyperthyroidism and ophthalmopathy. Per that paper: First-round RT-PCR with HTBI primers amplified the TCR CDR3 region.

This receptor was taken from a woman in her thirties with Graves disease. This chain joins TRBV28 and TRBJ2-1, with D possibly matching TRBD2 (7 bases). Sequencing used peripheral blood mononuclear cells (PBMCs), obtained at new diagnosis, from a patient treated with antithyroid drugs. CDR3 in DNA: TGTGCCAGCAGTTCCCAACGTCGCGGGGGCCGTGTCTTC. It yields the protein CASSSQRRGGRVF.